A single sample gave rise to the 25 T cell receptor beta chains below, sequenced in a study of blood T cell repertoires in COVID-19. The data were produced by immunoSEQ multiplex PCR, yet TCRdb's version contains in-frame clones alone and is incomplete. The data contain around 120,000 clones, around 91% of them singletons. Sequenced: peripheral blood. Every receptor here comes from a woman between 55 and 75 years old with COVID-19, enrolled during active disease.

This clone appeared once. This rearrangement joins TRBV7-9 to TRBJ1-3; no clear D. The V gene lost 5 bases and the J gene lost 4 bases, with 9 bases spanning the gap. The CDR3 contains 13 residues. The germline V gene encodes CDR1 SEHNR and CDR2 FQNEAQ (reference sequence). The CDR3 bases are TGTGCCAGCAGCGCGCTGAGCGGAAACACCATATATTTT. Amino acid sequence: CASSALSGNTIYF.

The genes are TRBV9 and TRBJ1-1; no reliable D call. This CDR3 region has 12 residues. V lost 0 bases to trimming and J lost 7 bases, with 7 bases between them. Germline assignment: CDR1 SGDLS and CDR2 YYNGEE. The chain's CDR3 is CASSVGGGEAFF. In DNA form, the CDR3 reads TGTGCCAGCAGCGTAGGGGGAGGTGAAGCTTTCTTT. Filled out from reference TRBV9 and TRBJ1-1, the complete variable domain reads DSGVTQTPKHLITATGQRVTLRCSPRSGDLSVYWYQQSLDQGLQFLIQYYNGEERAKGNILERFSAQQFPDLHSELNLSSLELGDSALYFCASSVGGGEAFFGQGTRLTVV.

The chain carries TRBV5-8 and TRBJ1-2; 8 bases match TRBD1. Looked up from germline, CDR1 is SGHTS and CDR2 is YDEGEE. The CDR3 sequence is 12 residues long. The V gene end was trimmed by 4 bases and the J gene end by 8 bases; junction bases not matched to a gene: 4. CDR3 loop: CASSEDRAGYTF. CDR3 in DNA: TGTGCCAGCAGCGAGGACAGGGCCGGCTACACCTTC.

The rearrangement uses TRBV27 and TRBJ1-5, with D possibly being TRBD1 (6 bases). V lost 2 bases to trimming and J lost 0 bases, with 8 bases between them. CDR1 and CDR2 (germline): MNHEY, SMNVEV (reference sequence). CDR3 size: 15 residues. The CDR3 nucleotides are TGTGCCAGCAGTTTACACAGGGATAGCAATCAGCCCCAGCATTTT. Its translation is CASSLHRDSNQPQHF.

DNA for the CDR3: TGTGCCAGCAGTTTGGACAGGACTGGCGGGGTGGCCCAGTACTTC. It codes for CASSLDRTGGVAQYF. The chain is built from TRBV27 and TRBJ2-5; D possibly corresponds to TRBD1 (7 bases). CDR3 length equals 15 residues. Trimming removed 3 bases at V and 9 bases at J, with 20 bases between. Germline V gene lookup returns CDR1 MNHEY and CDR2 SMNVEV (reference sequence).

This chain joins TRBV5-6 and TRBJ2-3; 11 bases agree with TRBD2. Germline loops: CDR1 SGHDT, CDR2 YYEEEE. The CDR3 loop spans 15 amino acids. The trim removed 4 bases at V and 6 bases at J, leaving 7 bases unmatched. CDR3 loop: CASSPGLAGGDTQYF. The CDR3 nucleotides are TGTGCCAGCAGCCCCGGACTAGCGGGCGGTGATACGCAGTATTTT.

The chain carries TRBV7-3 and TRBJ1-2, with a possible D match to TRBD1 (5 bases). The germline V and J ends were trimmed by 5 bases and 4 bases, with 17 bases remaining between them. The CDR3 consists of 15 residues. Germline V gene data show CDR1 as SGHTA and CDR2 as FQGTGA. CDR3 in DNA: TGTGCCAGCAGCGCGAACGGGGGTTCGGGCTATGGCTACACCTTC. Its protein is CASSANGGSGYGYTF.

The chain joins TRBV7-9 to TRBJ2-3; no clear D gene. Germline V lookup: CDR1 SEHNR, CDR2 FQNEAQ (reference sequence). The CDR3 consists of 15 residues. Trimming removed 5 bases at V and 5 bases at J, with 17 bases between. The CDR3 loop is CASSNNGLGEDTQYF. For the CDR3, the DNA is TGTGCCAGCAGCAATAACGGCTTGGGCGAAGATACGCAGTATTTT. The full variable domain, in which reference TRBV7-9 and TRBJ2-3 provide the parts outside the CDR3, is DTGVSQNPRHKITKRGQNVTFRCDPISEHNRLYWYRQTLGQGPEFLTYFQNEAQLEKSRLLSDRFSAERPKGSFSTLEIQRTEQGDSAMYLCASSNNGLGEDTQYFGPGTRLTVL.

This clone was seen once. The rearrangement uses TRBV11-3 and TRBJ2-3; D might be TRBD2 (5 bases). V dropped 2 bases and J dropped 1 base, with 7 bases sitting between them. Germline V gene sequence: CDR1 SGHNT, CDR2 YENEEA. This CDR3 has 14 residues. In DNA, the CDR3 is TGTGCCAGCAGCTTAACGAGGGGCACAGATACGCAGTATTTT. Residues: CASSLTRGTDTQYF.

This sequence joins TRBV6-5 and TRBJ2-4; 7 nucleotides line up with TRBD1. The CDR3 extends over 15 amino acids. CDR1 and CDR2 from the germline V gene are MNHEY and SVGAGI. V lost 6 bases and J lost 1; bases outside the gene matches: 6. In DNA form, the CDR3 reads TGTGCCAGCAGGACAATACAGGGGGCCAAAAACATTCAGTACTTC. It yields the protein CASRTIQGAKNIQYF.

The rearrangement links TRBV12-3 or TRBV12-4 to TRBJ1-4, with 7 bases aligning to TRBD1. The CDR3 has 12 residues. V was pared by 3 bases and J by 11 bases, with 3 bases of the junction left unmatched. CDR3 loop: CASSFGTDKLFF. CDR3 sequence (DNA): TGTGCCAGCAGTTTTGGGACAGACAAACTGTTTTTT.

The chain has TRBV5-4 and TRBJ1-2; D not certain. This CDR3 is 13 amino acids long. Trimming shortened V by 0 bases and J by 8 bases, and 11 bases separated the two germline ends. Germline loops: CDR1 SGHNT, CDR2 YYREEE (reference sequence). CDR3 nucleotide sequence: TGTGCCAGCAGCTTGGGGGAGAAGCTAGGCTACACCTTC. As protein: CASSLGEKLGYTF.

The chain carries TRBV5-1 and TRBJ2-3; 8 nucleotides line up with TRBD1. CDR1 and CDR2 from the germline V gene are SGHRS and YFSETQ. This CDR3 comprises 17 residues. Germline trimming cut 0 bases from V and 0 bases from J; bases unmatched to any gene: 6. The CDR3 protein is CASSLAGQAGSTDTQYF. CDR3 in DNA: TGCGCCAGCAGCTTGGCGGGACAGGCAGGAAGCACAGATACGCAGTATTTT.

The V gene is TRBV5-6, the J gene TRBJ2-7, with 7 positions matching TRBD1. This CDR3 has 14 amino acids. The J segment lost 0 bases and the V segment lost 4 bases, leaving 4 bases of the junction unmatched. Germline CDR1 is SGHDT and CDR2 is YYEEEE. This CDR3 reads CASSPTGYSYEQYF. The DNA of the CDR3 is TGTGCCAGCAGCCCGACAGGGTACTCCTACGAGCAGTACTTC.

The chain links TRBV3-1 (or the pseudogene TRBV3-2) to TRBJ1-1; D unresolved. The CDR3 runs 15 residues. The V and J ends lost 1 base and 5 bases respectively, with 14 bases between them. Per germline, CDR1 LGHDT and CDR2 YNNKEL (reference sequence). CDR3 DNA: TGTGCCAGCAGCCAAGTGGGCGGGAGAGGGACTGAAGCTTTCTTT. It specifies CASSQVGGRGTEAFF.

The rearrangement uses TRBV18 and TRBJ1-2; possible D gene TRBD1, 6 bases. Germline values: CDR1 KGHSH, CDR2 LQKENI. Trimming pared 6 bases from V and 4 bases from J, leaving 12 bases between. This CDR3 region has 13 residues. CDR3 nucleotides: TGTGCCAGCTCCCTGGACAGCATCTATGGCTACACCTTC. Its translation: CASSLDSIYGYTF.

This rearrangement joins TRBV12-3 or TRBV12-4 to TRBJ1-5; a possible D gene is TRBD1 (5 bases). This CDR3 is built from 13 residues. Trimming removed 5 bases from V and 9 bases from J, with 14 bases in between. CDR3 residues: CASSPTDDRPQHF. The DNA of the CDR3 is TGTGCCAGCAGTCCGACAGATGATCGGCCCCAGCATTTT.

The chain uses TRBV23-1 and TRBJ1-1; D is uncertain. TRBV23-1 is designated an ORF whose function remains uncertain. CDR3 length: 15 amino acids. V was shortened by 1 base and J by 5 bases, with 14 bases between the two germline ends. CDR3 loop: CASSQCEVCGTEAFF. The CDR3 nucleotides read TGCGCCAGCAGTCAATGTGAGGTGTGTGGAACTGAAGCTTTCTTT.

The V gene is TRBV9, the J gene TRBJ1-2; 8 nucleotides align to TRBD1. The germline V gene has CDR1 SGDLS and CDR2 YYNGEE. After removal of 4 bases from V and 4 bases from J, the junction contained 9 bases not matched to a gene. The CDR3 runs to 15 residues. The CDR3 bases are TGTGCCAGCAGCCAGAACCCGGGACAGGTCTATGGCTACACCTTC. Its protein product is CASSQNPGQVYGYTF. Using reference TRBV9 and TRBJ1-2 for the parts outside the CDR3, the full variable domain is DSGVTQTPKHLITATGQRVTLRCSPRSGDLSVYWYQQSLDQGLQFLIQYYNGEERAKGNILERFSAQQFPDLHSELNLSSLELGDSALYFCASSQNPGQVYGYTFGSGTRLTVV.

J is TRBJ2-3 and V is TRBV5-1, with D unresolved. This CDR3 region has 16 residues. V gave up 4 bases and J gave up 4 bases, with 19 bases separating them. Germline V CDR1 and CDR2: SGHRS, YFSETQ. CDR3 region: CASSASATIASDTQYF. The DNA for the CDR3 is TGCGCCAGCAGCGCGTCCGCCACTATAGCTTCAGATACGCAGTATTTT.

The rearrangement uses TRBV9 and TRBJ2-7; no definite D call. Germline values: CDR1 SGDLS, CDR2 YYNGEE. This CDR3 is built from 13 residues. V gave up 10 bases and J gave up 3 bases, with 17 bases separating them. The CDR3 loop reads CAHRSERNYEQYF. CDR3 bases: TGTGCCCATCGATCGGAGAGGAACTACGAGCAGTACTTC.

V and J are TRBV7-9 and TRBJ2-2; TRBD1 aligns across 7 bases. Trimming took 1 base from V and 5 from J; bases not matched to a gene: 4. Germline lookup yields CDR1 SEHNR and CDR2 FQNEAQ (reference sequence). CDR3 length: 15 residues. The CDR3: CASSLEGGATGELFF. CDR3 coding DNA: TGTGCCAGCAGCTTAGAAGGGGGCGCGACCGGGGAGCTGTTTTTT.

This chain links TRBV7-9 with TRBJ2-1; 7 bases are shared with TRBD1. The J segment lost 0 bases and the V segment lost 1 base, leaving 0 bases of the junction unmatched. The CDR3 sequence is 15 residues long. Germline V gives CDR1 SEHNR, CDR2 FQNEAQ (reference sequence). The DNA of the CDR3 is TGTGCCAGCAGCTTAGACAGGGGCTCCTACAATGAGCAGTTCTTC. It specifies CASSLDRGSYNEQFF.

The chain joins TRBV18 to TRBJ1-4; no definite D call. CDR3 size: 14 residues. Germline values: CDR1 KGHSH, CDR2 LQKENI. Trimming removed 1 base at V and 2 bases at J, with 5 bases between. The CDR3 spells CASSPRQTNEKLFF. For the CDR3, the DNA is TGTGCCAGCTCACCACGGCAGACTAATGAAAAACTGTTTTTT.

The gene calls are TRBV12-3 or TRBV12-4 and TRBJ1-4; no clear D. The V end lost 3 bases, the J end lost 4 bases, and 6 bases lay between the germline ends. CDR3 length: 13 residues. DNA of the CDR3: TGTGCCAGCAGTTTGGCAGTTAATGAAAAACTGTTTTTT. Translation gives CASSLAVNEKLFF.